These 19 T cell receptor beta chains share one sample of origin, sequenced in a study of blood T cell repertoires in COVID-19. Repertoires were generated with immunoSEQ multiplex PCR, while TCRdb's copy carries only in-frame clones and drops some. In the table there are 85,000 to 100,000 clones, roughly 80% of which are singletons. The specimen was peripheral blood. The receptors here all came from a human donor in a cohort sampled during active COVID-19.

This clone was found a few times. This chain connects TRBV4-2 to TRBJ2-7; 8 bases map to TRBD2. The CDR3 totals 15 residues. In germline, CDR1 is LGHNA, CDR2 YNFKEQ. V shed 7 bases and J 3 bases; nucleotides not matched to a gene: 11. The chain's CDR3 is CASTFGPGGGYEQYF. The CDR3 nucleotides are TGTGCCAGCACCTTCGGACCGGGGGGGGGCTACGAGCAGTACTTC.

CDR3 in DNA: TGCGCCAGCAGGGACAGCTCCTACGAGCAGTACTTC. It specifies CASRDSSYEQYF. The J gene is TRBJ2-7, the V gene TRBV5-1; a weak D match, TRBD1 (6 bases). The V gene lost 5 bases and the J gene lost 0 bases, with 6 bases spanning the gap. The CDR3 consists of 12 residues. CDR1 and CDR2 from the germline V gene are SGHRS and YFSETQ.

The V and J genes are TRBV7-2 and TRBJ2-2, with 8 bases matching TRBD2. V shed 0 bases and J 7 bases; nucleotides not matched to a gene: 4. This CDR3 is built from 15 residues. Germline values: CDR1 SGHTA, CDR2 FQGNSA. CDR3 bases: TGTGCCAGCAGCTTAGCACCGGGAGGGAGCGGGGAGCTGTTTTTT. It codes for CASSLAPGGSGELFF.

This clone was seen only a few times. This chain joins TRBV7-9 and TRBJ1-3; perhaps TRBD1 as D (6 bases). This CDR3 region has 15 residues. CDR1 is SEHNR and CDR2 is FQNEAQ in the germline V gene (reference sequence). V lost 1 base, J lost 4 bases, and 11 bases lay in between. The CDR3 coding sequence is TGTGCCAGCAGCTTAGTTCAGGGGCCAGGAAACACCATATATTTT. Its protein product is CASSLVQGPGNTIYF.

The chain uses TRBV6-5 and TRBJ2-1; 7 bases align to TRBD2. V lost 6 bases and J lost 15; bases outside the gene matches: 14. The CDR3 has 13 amino acids. Germline V gene data show CDR1 as MNHEY and CDR2 as SVGAGI. In DNA, the CDR3 is TGTGCCAGCAGATATTCTAGCGGAACGGGGGGGTTCTTC. Its translation is CASRYSSGTGGFF.

The V call is TRBV12-5, the J call TRBJ2-7; no reliable D call. CDR3 length: 13 amino acids. From germline, CDR1 is LGHNT and CDR2 FRNRAP. V was trimmed by 1 base and J by 0 bases, leaving 4 bases between them. The CDR3 nucleotides read TGTGCTAGTGGTTTGGGACACTCCTACGAGCAGTACTTC. Protein product: CASGLGHSYEQYF.

The V and J genes are TRBV6-5 and TRBJ1-2; D is unresolved. CDR1 and CDR2 (germline): MNHEY, SVGAGI. The CDR3 spans 16 residues. V lost 0 bases, J lost 4 bases, and 15 bases lay in between. The chain's CDR3 is CASSYSGRAGGYGYTF. CDR3 coding DNA: TGTGCCAGCAGTTACTCGGGAAGGGCGGGCGGCTATGGCTACACCTTC.

The chain's CDR3 is CASSQEASIVGGRERSLYEQYF. CDR3 nucleotide sequence: TGCGCCAGCAGCCAAGAGGCATCTATAGTAGGCGGGAGGGAAAGAAGCCTTTACGAGCAGTACTTC. The chain uses TRBV4-1 and TRBJ2-7, with TRBD2 identical over 9 bases. From germline, CDR1 is MGHRA and CDR2 YSYEKL. This CDR3 comprises 22 residues. V lost 0 bases to trimming and J lost 4 bases; unmatched junction nucleotides: 25.

The CDR3 DNA reads TGTGCCAGCAGCTTGCCAGCGGGAGGGCCTTACGAGCAGTACTTC. Its translation is CASSLPAGGPYEQYF. J is TRBJ2-7 and V is TRBV5-6; TRBD2 matches at 10 bases. This CDR3 comprises 15 residues. Germline values: CDR1 SGHDT, CDR2 YYEEEE. J was trimmed by 4 bases and V by 1 base; bases with no gene match: 5.

This chain links TRBV29-1 with TRBJ1-1; D remains ambiguous. Per germline, CDR1 SQVTM and CDR2 ANQGSEA. This CDR3 comprises 16 residues. The V and J ends lost 3 bases and 7 bases respectively, with 24 bases between them. CDR3 sequence (DNA): TGCAGCGTTGAGGATTTGTGGGCAGGCCCCGGTGGTGAAGCTTTCTTT. Protein product: CSVEDLWAGPGGEAFF.

V gene TRBV10-3 combines with J gene TRBJ2-1; a possible D gene is TRBD2 (6 bases). In germline, CDR1 is ENHRY, CDR2 SYGVKD. With 0 bases removed from V and 7 bases from J, the gap between germline ends came to 16 bases. The length of the CDR3 is 16 residues. CDR3 coding DNA: TGTGCCATCAGTGAGTCGGGGACGGGAGAGGCGAATGAGCAGTTCTTC. Translating it yields CAISESGTGEANEQFF.

The J gene is TRBJ2-3, the V gene TRBV28; TRBD2 agrees at 9 bases. Germline lookup yields CDR1 MDHEN and CDR2 SYDVKM. J gave up 4 bases and V 8 bases, and 7 bases lay outside the gene matches. This CDR3 is built from 14 residues. The CDR3 spells CASLLAGSADTQYF. The CDR3 nucleotides read TGTGCCAGCCTGCTAGCGGGATCGGCAGATACGCAGTATTTT. Drawing the rest from reference TRBV28 and TRBJ2-3, the complete variable domain is DVKVTQSSRYLVKRTGEKVFLECVQDMDHENMFWYRQDPGLGLRLIYFSYDVKMKEKGDIPEGYSVSREKKERFSLILESASTNQTSMYLCASLLAGSADTQYFGPGTRLTVL.

The chain links TRBV29-1 to TRBJ1-2; 7 positions agree with TRBD1. In germline, CDR1 is SQVTM, CDR2 ANQGSEA. This CDR3 has 10 residues. CDR3 region: CTDNRGGYTF. The CDR3 DNA sequence: TGCACCGATAACAGGGGTGGCTACACCTTC.

The table lists this clone with a count of one. This chain links TRBV4-3 with TRBJ2-3; 11 bases line up with TRBD2. V trimming: 4 bases; J trimming: 2 bases; junction bases outside the gene matches: 8. CDR1 and CDR2 from the germline V gene are LGHNA and YSLEER. The CDR3 sequence is 17 residues long. The DNA for the CDR3 is TGCGCCAGCAGCCCAATCACTAGCGGGGGACACACAGATACGCAGTATTTT. Protein sequence: CASSPITSGGHTDTQYF.

This chain joins TRBV2 and TRBJ2-1, with D perhaps matching TRBD1 (5 bases). Germline V CDR1 and CDR2: SNHLY, FYNNEI. The CDR3 covers 14 residues. The V gene lost 8 bases and the J gene lost 6 bases, with 17 bases spanning the gap. The CDR3 nucleotides read TGTGCCAGCGAAATTGGGATGACAGTCAATGAGCAGTTCTTC. It translates to CASEIGMTVNEQFF.

The rearrangement joins TRBV2 to TRBJ2-5; TRBD2 matches at 8 bases. The CDR3 runs to 13 residues. J was trimmed by 5 bases and V by 3 bases; bases with no gene match: 2. Germline V gene sequence: CDR1 SNHLY, CDR2 FYNNEI. The CDR3 loop reads CASSDSGKETQYF. The CDR3 bases are TGTGCCAGCAGTGATAGCGGGAAGGAGACCCAGTACTTC.

This chain uses TRBV28 with TRBJ1-5; D remains unclear. V was shortened by 8 bases and J by 0 bases, with 11 bases between the two germline ends. Germline assignment: CDR1 MDHEN and CDR2 SYDVKM. This CDR3 is built from 14 residues. The CDR3: CASLGWRSNQPQHF. DNA for the CDR3: TGTGCCAGCCTGGGCTGGCGTAGCAATCAGCCCCAGCATTTT.

The sample holds one count of this clone. J is TRBJ2-1 and V is TRBV29-1, with 9 nucleotides matching TRBD2. This CDR3 region has 15 residues. In germline, CDR1 is SQVTM, CDR2 ANQGSEA. V lost 3 bases, J lost 6 bases, and 9 bases stayed unmatched. CDR3 sequence (DNA): TGCAGCGTTGAGGGCCTGGAGACTAGCGGCAATGAGCAGTTCTTC. Translation gives CSVEGLETSGNEQFF.

The chain joins TRBV7-2 to TRBJ1-1, with TRBD1 as a possible D gene (6 bases). This CDR3 has 13 amino acids. From germline, CDR1 is SGHTA and CDR2 FQGNSA. V was trimmed by 10 bases and J by 1 base, leaving 13 bases between them. CDR3 nucleotide sequence: TGTGCCACCAGGACAGACCCGAACACTGAAGCTTTCTTT. Protein sequence: CATRTDPNTEAFF.